These 17 T cell receptor beta chains originate from one sample sequenced in a study of T cells expressing NK-cell markers. One entry per CDR3 protein, without DNA, is what TCRdb gives after re-calling the 5' RACE reads. Recorded for this sample: 400,000 or so distinct CDR3 sequences. The sample consisted of blood T cells: a sorted CD56 or NKG2C T cell subset, CD4+ or CD8+ T cells, or bulk PBMC T cells (not recorded which). These receptors were collected from a woman in her 50s in good health.

The chain employs TRBV15 and TRBJ2-1; TCRdb's assignment of TRBD2 cannot be checked, as there is no DNA. Germline V lookup: CDR1 LNHNV, CDR2 YYDKDF (reference sequence). The CDR3 loop spans 15 amino acids. The CDR3 sequence is CATSPRLAGVDEQFF.

The J gene is TRBJ1-1, the V gene TRBV6-1. Germline V gene data show CDR1 as MNHNS and CDR2 as SASEGT. There are 14 residues in the CDR3. CDR3 in amino acids: CASSAIGGDTEAFF.

The J gene is TRBJ2-1, the V gene TRBV6-6; TCRdb lists TRBD2, though no DNA is available to test this call. The CDR3 extends over 14 amino acids. Germline CDR1 MNHNY, CDR2 SVGAGI (reference sequence). CDR3 sequence reads: CASSYFELATEQFF.

This chain joins TRBV7-2 and TRBJ2-1; TCRdb designates TRBD1, a call that cannot be tested without DNA. CDR1 and CDR2 from the germline V gene are SGHTA and FQGNSA. The CDR3 totals 15 residues. This chain's CDR3 is CASSNPRDRVDEQFF.

The chain links TRBV19 to TRBJ2-6; TCRdb's assignment of TRBD1 cannot be checked, as there is no DNA. The CDR3 runs to 15 residues. CDR1 LNHDA and CDR2 SQIVND come from the germline V gene (reference sequence). The CDR3 reads CASSVGARGANVLTF.

The chain couples TRBV5-1 to TRBJ2-3; the TCRdb call, TRBD2, lacks DNA for checking. Germline CDR1 and CDR2: SGHRS and YFSETQ. CDR3 length: 15 amino acids. This CDR3 reads CASSSSGHSTDTQYF.

This sequence joins TRBV10-2 and TRBJ2-3. The CDR3 is 14 amino acids. Germline values: CDR1 WSHSY, CDR2 SAAADI. The CDR3 region is CASSESGRSDTQYF.

The chain is built from TRBV5-4 and TRBJ1-3; without DNA, the TCRdb call of TRBD1 cannot be checked. The germline V gene encodes CDR1 SGHNT and CDR2 YYREEE (reference sequence). CDR3 length: 15 amino acids. The CDR3 reads CASSLPGTRGNTIYF.

The chain uses TRBV9 and TRBJ2-6; TCRdb selects TRBD1, and the lack of DNA leaves this call unchecked. CDR3 length: 15 amino acids. Per the germline V gene, CDR1 is SGDLS and CDR2 is YYNGEE. CDR3 in amino acids: CASSVNRAGANVLTF.

This CDR3 reads CSARKTGFNTGELFF. The chain carries TRBV20-1 and TRBJ2-2; TCRdb gives TRBD1 as the D gene, but with no DNA this cannot be confirmed. Germline V gene data show CDR1 as DFQATT and CDR2 as SNEGSKA (reference sequence). The CDR3 is 15 amino acids.

The J gene is TRBJ2-1, the V gene TRBV20-1. The length of the CDR3 is 17 residues. Looked up from germline, CDR1 is DFQATT and CDR2 is SNEGSKA (reference sequence). This CDR3 reads CSARVKAGTSSYKEQFF.

The chain recombines TRBV6-2 or TRBV6-3 with TRBJ2-1; TCRdb selects TRBD1, and the lack of DNA leaves this call unchecked. CDR1 and CDR2 (germline): MNHEY, SVGEGT. This CDR3 spans 18 amino acids. CDR3 in amino acids: CASSYSEGASSSYNEQFF.

This sequence joins TRBV19 and TRBJ2-7; no DNA is available, so the TRBD1 call from TCRdb remains unchecked. CDR1 is LNHDA and CDR2 is SQIVND in the germline V gene (reference sequence). CDR3 length: 16 residues. The CDR3 here is CASSKKTGLAQNEQYF.

The chain joins TRBV7-8 to TRBJ2-5; as DNA is missing, the TRBD2 call by TCRdb cannot be tested. CDR3 length: 15 amino acids. Germline CDR1 and CDR2: SGHVS and FQNEAQ. The CDR3 spells CASSLVLAGRGTQYF.

The V call is TRBV11-2, the J call TRBJ1-3; checking the TCRdb D call of TRBD1 is not possible without DNA. The CDR3 is 15 amino acids. The germline CDR1 and CDR2 sequences are SGHAT and FQNNGV. The CDR3 is CASSSRDIFRNTIYF.

The CDR3 sequence is CASSLAGDIFGETQYF. The gene calls are TRBV5-1 and TRBJ2-5; TCRdb designates TRBD2, a call that cannot be tested without DNA. Per the germline V gene, CDR1 is SGHRS and CDR2 is YFSETQ. CDR3 length: 16 residues.

V usage is TRBV19 and J usage is TRBJ1-2; checking the TCRdb D call of TRBD1 is not possible without DNA. The germline V gene has CDR1 LNHDA and CDR2 SQIVND (reference sequence). The CDR3 runs 14 residues. The CDR3: CASSMEGQGYGYTF.